These T cell receptor beta chains were read from a single sample in a study of blood T cell repertoires in COVID-19. Generated by immunoSEQ multiplex PCR, the TCRdb table keeps only in-frame clones and is missing some. The sample yields about 200,000 clones, around 83% seen once. Sequencing used peripheral blood. These receptors were collected from a woman of 80 years or more with COVID-19, enrolled during active disease. CDR3s include the opening cysteine and the closing phenylalanine or tryptophan. A D gene is named only where the DNA matches it firmly. Clone size is not always given. Where it is, it says once, few, many or a class for expanded clones.

V	D	size	J	DNA	CDR3
TRBV2	.	.	TRBJ2-7	TGTGCCAGCAGTGACGCCGGACAAGCCTACGAGCAGTACTTC	CASSDAGQAYEQYF
TRBV5-1	.	.	TRBJ1-2	TGCGCCAGCAGCCCGATCGGGGGGGGTAACTATGGCTACACCTTC	CASSPIGGGNYGYTF
TRBV7-3	.	.	TRBJ1-1	TGTGCCAGCAGCTTAAATCCAACCGGGGGGAGGGCTGAAGCTTTCTTT	CASSLNPTGGRAEAFF
TRBV5-6	.	.	TRBJ1-1	TGTGCCAGCAGCTTGGTCGAGGTAAGCACTGAAGCTTTCTTT	CASSLVEVSTEAFF
TRBV11-2	.	few	TRBJ1-6	TGTGCCAGCAGCTCCTTTAATTCACCCCTCCACTTT	CASSSFNSPLHF
TRBV7-2	TRBD1	.	TRBJ1-2	TGTGCCAGCAGCTTTAGTGGGGACAGGTTCAATGGCTACACCTTC	CASSFSGDRFNGYTF
TRBV28	.	.	TRBJ2-5	TGTGCCAGCAGTGCACAGGTTCCTCCAGAGACCCAGTACTTC	CASSAQVPPETQYF
TRBV18	TRBD1	.	TRBJ1-2	TGTGCCAGCTCACCGGGGACAGGAAGGGATGGCTACACCTTC	CASSPGTGRDGYTF
TRBV7-9	TRBD2	.	TRBJ2-2	TGTGCCAGCCCAGTGACTAGCGGGAAGAACACCGGGGAGCTGTTTTTT	CASPVTSGKNTGELFF
TRBV24-1	.	.	TRBJ2-2	TGTGCCACCAGTGATACTAGTGACTGGGAGCTGTTTTTT	CATSDTSDWELFF
TRBV27	TRBD1	.	TRBJ2-2	TGTGCCAGCCGAACCAAACAGGGGATTCACGGGGAGCTGTTTTTT	CASRTKQGIHGELFF
TRBV19	.	.	TRBJ2-6	TGTGCCAGTTCACTTGTTTTTAGCTCTGGGGCCAACGTCCTGACTTTC	CASSLVFSSGANVLTF
TRBV15	.	.	TRBJ1-2	TGTGCCACCAGCAGAGATCCGGGGGGGGCTAGTTATGGCTACACCTTC	CATSRDPGGASYGYTF
TRBV2	.	.	TRBJ1-5	TGTGCCAGCAGTGAAAGGACAGTTCCATCGGCCCAGCATTTT	CASSERTVPSAQHF
TRBV7-2	TRBD1	.	TRBJ1-2	TGTGCCAGCAGCCCCGGACAGGGAAACTATGGCTACACCTTC	CASSPGQGNYGYTF
TRBV9	TRBD1	.	TRBJ1-2	TGTGCCAGCAGCGTAGCCCCGACAGGGACAAACTATGGCTACACCTTC	CASSVAPTGTNYGYTF
TRBV29-1	.	.	TRBJ1-2	TGCAGCGTTGCCCCCCGGGAGGGCTCTAACTATGGCTACACCTTC	CSVAPREGSNYGYTF
TRBV6-2/TRBV6-3	.	.	TRBJ2-4	TGTGCCAGCAGTTACTCGCGGGGGACACTTAGTCCGCGGGAAAACATTCAGTACTTC	CASSYSRGTLSPRENIQYF
TRBV7-8	.	.	TRBJ2-7	TGTGCCAGCAGCTTAGAAAGGGGGTGGACCCGGGACCGAGACTCCTACGAGCAGTACTTC	CASSLERGWTRDRDSYEQYF
TRBV4-2	.	.	TRBJ2-5	TGTGCCAGCAGCCAAGACAGGGAGACCCAGTACTTC	CASSQDRETQYF
TRBV7-9	.	.	TRBJ2-7	TGTGCCAGCAGCCCTCGGGGAGGGACACTCACCTCCGAGCAGTACTTC	CASSPRGGTLTSEQYF
TRBV2	.	.	TRBJ1-1	TGTGCCAGCAGTGAAGCCTGGGGGGAAACTGAAGCTTTCTTT	CASSEAWGETEAFF
TRBV2	.	.	TRBJ1-5	TGTGCCAGCAGTGTAGGGGGTAGCAATCAGCCCCAGCATTTT	CASSVGGSNQPQHF
TRBV6-2/TRBV6-3	TRBD2	.	TRBJ2-4	TGTGCCAGCAGTTTACCGGGACTAGTGCCCATTCAGTACTTC	CASSLPGLVPIQYF
TRBV6-2/TRBV6-3	.	few	TRBJ1-5	TGTGCCAGCAGTACCACAGGAACCTATAGCAATCAGCCCCAGCATTTT	CASSTTGTYSNQPQHF
TRBV5-1	.	.	TRBJ2-2	TGCGCCAGCAGCTTCTCAGGGAAGGACACCGGGGAGCTGTTTTTT	CASSFSGKDTGELFF
TRBV20-1	.	.	TRBJ1-1	TGCAGTGCTAGATCAGGGATAGAAGCTTTCTTT	CSARSGIEAFF